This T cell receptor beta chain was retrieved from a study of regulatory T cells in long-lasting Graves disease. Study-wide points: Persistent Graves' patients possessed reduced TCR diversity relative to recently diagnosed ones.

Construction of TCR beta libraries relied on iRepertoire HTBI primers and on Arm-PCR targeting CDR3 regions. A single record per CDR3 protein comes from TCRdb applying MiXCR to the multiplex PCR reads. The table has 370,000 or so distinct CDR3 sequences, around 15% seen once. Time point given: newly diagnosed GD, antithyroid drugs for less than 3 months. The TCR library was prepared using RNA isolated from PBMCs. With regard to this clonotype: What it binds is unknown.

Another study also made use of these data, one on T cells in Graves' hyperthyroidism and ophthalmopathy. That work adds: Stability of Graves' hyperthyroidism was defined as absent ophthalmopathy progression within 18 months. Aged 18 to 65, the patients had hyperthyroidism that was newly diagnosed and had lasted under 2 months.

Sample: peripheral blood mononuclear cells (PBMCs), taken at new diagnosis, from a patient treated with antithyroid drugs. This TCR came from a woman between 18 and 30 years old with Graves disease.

The CDR3 nucleotides read TGTGCCAGCAGTTACGCGGCAGGATGGACAGATACGCAGTATTTT. As protein: CASSYAAGWTDTQYF. This sequence joins TRBV6-5 and TRBJ2-3; D is uncertain. V lost 2 bases to trimming and J lost 3 bases, with 12 bases between them. The CDR3 runs to 15 residues. From germline, CDR1 is MNHEY and CDR2 SVGAGI.